This TCR beta chain is drawn from a study of OX40 agonist ivuxolimab in advanced cancers. Concerning the study at large: The costimulatory receptor OX40 (CD134) was targeted by ivuxolimab, a fully human IgG2 agonistic monoclonal antibody. Peripheral TCRbeta sequencing aimed to test whether ivuxolimab altered TCR sequence diversity and caused clonal T-cell expansion. Among the approximately 50 dose-escalation patients, around 19 had hepatocellular carcinoma, some 15 melanoma, 9 renal cell carcinoma and 9 head and neck cancer. The dose-escalation cohort was roughly 80% male with a mean age of about 60 years, ranging from about 20 to 80. Intravenous ivuxolimab was administered to patients every 2 weeks at six dose levels: 0.01, 0.1, 0.3, 1.5, 3 and 10 mg/kg. Three dose-escalation patients achieved partial responses, one with hepatocellular carcinoma and two with cutaneous melanoma. The paper reports the monotherapy dose-escalation portion (N ≈ 50 patients) of the phase I ivuxolimab trial. Patients were allowed to have had prior anti-PD-1, anti-PD-L1 or anti-CTLA-4 therapy, and less than 45% of the dose-escalation patients had previously received checkpoint inhibitors. Summary of the overall study and its limitations: Clonal expansion of both CD4+ and CD8+ blood T cells was observed from baseline to week 6 at doses 0.1 to 3.0 mg/kg. After ivuxolimab, CD8+ T cells had more expanded clones than CD4+ T cells on average. Low levels of normalized T-cell clonal expansion were also seen in some patients who did not respond. In partial responders in the 0.1-3.0 mg/kg groups, normalized peripheral clonal expansion was found to be among the lowest, especially among CD8+ T cells. The antigen specificity of the peripheral T cells that underwent clonal expansion was not determined.

The trial excluded patients who had a history of autoimmune disease or who were on systemic immunosuppression. Peripheral blood for TCR sequencing was drawn from every dose cohort at baseline, at cycle 4 day 1 and at cycle 7 day 1. Samples were obtained from an open-label, multicenter, first-in-human phase I dose-escalation trial of ivuxolimab. Adults with locally advanced or metastatic melanoma, renal cell, hepatocellular, or head and neck squamous cell carcinoma were enrolled in the trial. Before TCR sequencing, CD4+ T cells and CD8+ T cells from peripheral blood were sorted into separate populations. Genomic DNA was extracted from sorted cells for sequencing of the TCRbeta CDR3 region. The immunoSEQ Assay was used to sequence the TCRbeta CDR3 regions. TCRdb's version of the immuneACCESS table is confined to in-frame rearrangements and falls short of the full clone set. An unresolved V gene accounts for under half of the shortfall where checked; the remainder is of unknown origin. The sample yields about 120,000 clones; 80% to 90% were counted once. Clones ranked in the top ten supply around 0.57% of the sample.

The CDR3 numbers 15 residues from cysteine through phenylalanine. The only DNA kept is the CDR3, 45 bases in frame from the first base. CDR1 is given as MDHEN and CDR2 as SYDVKM, both from the germline V gene. Trimmed from V: 3 bases; trimmed from J: 4 bases; junction bases lacking a gene match: 4. Concerning this clone itself: The clone's antigen remains unknown. Per-nucleotide qualities are absent, and no much larger clonotype sits a single base away.

Here the sequenced sample was CD4+ or CD8+ T cells sorted from blood, taken in a trial of the OX40 agonist ivuxolimab. The source is an adult with an advanced solid tumor such as melanoma, head and neck, liver or kidney cancer. The chain was built from TRBV28 and TRBJ1-5; a stretch of 9 junction bases matches TRBD1. This receptor has the CDR3 CASSLGTGHNQPQHF. The DNA reads as follows: TGTGCCAGCAGTTTGGGGACAGGGCATAATCAGCCCCAGCATTTT.